The 16 T cell receptor beta chains below come from one sample, sequenced in a study of blood T cell repertoires in COVID-19. Assay: immunoSEQ multiplex PCR; the TCRdb copy retains only in-frame clones and omits some. The repertoire holds roughly 70,000 clones, with 65% to 85% as singletons. Sequenced sample: peripheral blood. Source of these receptors: a woman in her fifties or sixties with acute or convalescent COVID-19.

The J gene is TRBJ1-2, the V gene TRBV4-2; D perhaps matches TRBD1 (5 bases). V was pared by 1 base and J by 1 base, with 13 bases between. CDR1 LGHNA and CDR2 YNFKEQ come from the germline V gene. The CDR3 runs 16 residues. The CDR3 loop reads CASSQVGTGDNYGYTF. The CDR3 coding sequence is TGTGCCAGCAGCCAAGTAGGCACAGGAGATAACTATGGCTACACCTTC.

The chain combines TRBV12-3 or TRBV12-4 with TRBJ2-1, with a weak D call TRBD2 (5 bases). V was clipped by 7 bases and J by 9 bases, with 10 bases between them. The CDR3 totals 11 residues. The DNA for the CDR3 is TGTGCCAGCACTCGGACTTCTGAGCAGTTCTTC. Amino acid sequence: CASTRTSEQFF.

V gene TRBV5-8 combines with J gene TRBJ2-7; TRBD1 matches at 11 bases. The CDR3 contains 13 residues. The V gene's germline CDR1 is SGHTS and CDR2 YDEGEE. V trimming: 5 bases; J trimming: 4 bases; junction bases outside the gene matches: 2. DNA for the CDR3: TGTGCCAGCAGAGGACAGGGGGCTTACGAGCAGTACTTC. Its translation: CASRGQGAYEQYF.

The chain is built from TRBV5-6 and TRBJ2-1; D may be TRBD1 (6 bases). Germline CDR1 and CDR2: SGHDT and YYEEEE. Trimming removed 7 bases from V and 11 bases from J, with 16 bases in between. The length of the CDR3 is 12 residues. CDR3 loop: CASFFQGSQQFF. CDR3 bases: TGTGCCAGCTTTTTTCAGGGGTCGCAGCAGTTCTTC.

The CDR3 DNA sequence: TGTGCCAGCAGTCCTTCCGGGGTTTCCTACGAGCAGTACTTC. The encoded protein is CASSPSGVSYEQYF. The chain recombines TRBV25-1 with TRBJ2-7; tentative D call: TRBD2 (5 bases). The CDR3 is 14 amino acids. CDR1 and CDR2 (germline): MGHDK, SYGVNS. V lost 5 bases and J 1 base, leaving 12 bases between the germline ends.

This clone appeared a single time. The J gene is TRBJ2-5, the V gene TRBV7-9, with D perhaps TRBD2 (5 bases). Germline loops: CDR1 SEHNR, CDR2 FQNEAQ (reference sequence). V lost 5 bases to trimming and J lost 5 bases, with 18 bases between them. The CDR3 runs 15 residues. The CDR3 nucleotides read TGTGCCAGCAGCCCGGAGCGGACGCGTTCGGAGACCCAGTACTTC. Amino acid sequence: CASSPERTRSETQYF.

The chain joins TRBV10-2 to TRBJ1-5, with D perhaps TRBD1 (6 bases). The V gene's germline CDR1 is WSHSY and CDR2 SAAADI. The ends were cut back, 2 bases at V and 4 bases at J, with 12 bases in the middle. The CDR3 totals 15 residues. This chain's CDR3 is CASSEHRAGNQPQHF. CDR3 coding DNA: TGCGCCAGCAGTGAGCACAGGGCAGGGAATCAGCCCCAGCATTTT.

V gene TRBV19 combines with J gene TRBJ1-2; 10 bases match TRBD1. Germline trimming cut 4 bases from V and 4 bases from J; bases unmatched to any gene: 9. In germline, CDR1 is LNHDA, CDR2 SQIVND (reference sequence). The CDR3 runs 16 residues. The CDR3 protein is CASSTSTGGQSYGYTF. The CDR3 DNA reads as TGTGCCAGTAGTACGTCGACAGGGGGCCAATCCTATGGCTACACCTTC.

V usage is TRBV10-1 and J usage is TRBJ2-7, with D possibly TRBD2 on 7 matching bases. The CDR3 is made up of 14 amino acids. CDR1 is WNHNN and CDR2 is SYGVQD in the germline V gene (reference sequence). V lost 9 bases to trimming and J lost 3 bases, with 18 bases between them. In DNA form, the CDR3 reads TGCGCCAGGAGAGATCGGGGGGCCGTCTACGAGCAGTACTTC. It codes for CARRDRGAVYEQYF.

The chain recombines TRBV25-1 with TRBJ2-7; the match to TRBD1 covers 9 bases. The CDR3 spans 14 residues. With V trimmed by 6 bases and J by 3 bases, 6 bases remained unmatched. In germline, CDR1 is MGHDK, CDR2 SYGVNS. CDR3 DNA: TGTGCCAGCAGGCCCGGGACAGGGTTCTACGAGCAGTACTTC. This encodes CASRPGTGFYEQYF.

This clone has a single count. The V gene is TRBV18, the J gene TRBJ2-1; the match to TRBD2 covers 11 bases. The junction had 8 bases not matched to a gene; V was cut back by 0 bases and J by 10 bases. The CDR3 spans 16 residues. Germline CDR1 reads KGHSH; CDR2 reads LQKENI. CDR3 sequence: CASSPPSGGAVREQFF. The CDR3 nucleotides read TGTGCCAGCTCACCACCTAGCGGGGGGGCCGTAAGGGAGCAGTTCTTC.

A single count supports this clone. The chain has TRBV7-3 and TRBJ2-1; 8 bases are a match to TRBD1. After removal of 4 bases from V and 1 base from J, the junction contained 6 bases not matched to a gene. Germline V gives CDR1 SGHTA, CDR2 FQGTGA. The CDR3 sequence is 16 residues long. CDR3: CASSSNTGGSYNEQFF. The CDR3, as DNA: TGTGCCAGCAGCTCGAATACAGGGGGGTCCTACAATGAGCAGTTCTTC.

J is TRBJ1-5 and V is TRBV5-1; 7 bases are shared with TRBD1. V shed 4 bases, J shed 4 bases, and the junction held 2 bases outside the gene matches. This CDR3 spans 13 amino acids. Germline CDR1 is SGHRS and CDR2 is YFSETQ. This CDR3 reads CASSPDRNQPQHF. The CDR3, as DNA: TGCGCCAGCAGCCCGGACAGGAATCAGCCCCAGCATTTT.

In its sample, this clone was seen a few times. The V gene is TRBV5-1, the J gene TRBJ1-3, with D hard to call. Germline values: CDR1 SGHRS, CDR2 YFSETQ. The V end was cut by 1 base, the J end by 2 bases, with 10 bases between. This CDR3 has 15 amino acids. CDR3 sequence: CASSLSQAPGNTIYF. CDR3 sequence (DNA): TGCGCCAGCAGCTTGAGTCAGGCCCCTGGAAACACCATATATTTT.

The chain links TRBV5-1 to TRBJ2-5; D possibly corresponds to TRBD2 (8 bases). The CDR3 has 15 residues. Germline V gene data show CDR1 as SGHRS and CDR2 as YFSETQ. V gave up 6 bases and J gave up 4 bases, with 19 bases separating them. The CDR3, as DNA: TGCGCCAGCACCCAGGGGGACCGGGGGGGAGAGACCCAGTACTTC. The encoded protein is CASTQGDRGGETQYF.

The J gene is TRBJ1-1, the V gene TRBV3-1 (or the pseudogene TRBV3-2); D ambiguous. Germline-derived CDR1 and CDR2 are LGHDT and YNNKEL (reference sequence). V shed 3 bases and J shed 8 bases, with 7 bases lying between them. This CDR3 contains 11 residues. This chain's CDR3 is CASSQTQEAFF. As DNA, the CDR3 is TGTGCCAGCAGCCAGACACAAGAAGCTTTCTTT.